The 15 T cell receptor beta chains below were found in one sample sequenced in a study of cytomegalovirus exposure and HLA in healthy donors. PCR involved 60 Vbeta and 13 Jbeta primers. The data were produced by immunoSEQ multiplex PCR, yet TCRdb's version contains in-frame clones alone and is incomplete. This table has under 200,000 clones, around 79% appearing once. Sequenced input: PBMCs. Every receptor here comes from a woman between 35 and 50 years old in good health and CMV-seronegative.

The J gene is TRBJ1-5, the V gene TRBV20-1, with unresolved D. Trimming stripped 0 bases from V and 15 bases from J, with 12 bases between. Germline CDR1 is DFQATT and CDR2 is SNEGSKA (reference sequence). The CDR3 runs 11 residues. CDR3 sequence (DNA): TGCAGTGCTAGAGATTTGGCTCTTTGGCATTTT. Amino acid sequence: CSARDLALWHF.

CDR3 protein: CASSLTEAGELFF. CDR3 nucleotides: TGCGCCAGCAGCTTGACGGAGGCCGGGGAGCTGTTTTTT. The chain joins TRBV5-1 to TRBJ2-2, with a tentative D call TRBD2 (5 bases). V shed 1 base and J shed 6 bases, with 7 bases lying between them. Per the germline V gene, CDR1 is SGHRS and CDR2 is YFSETQ. The CDR3 has 13 residues. Full variable domain (remainder filled in from reference TRBV5-1 and TRBJ2-2): KAGVTQTPRYLIKTRGQQVTLSCSPISGHRSVSWYQQTPGQGLQFLFEYFSETQRNKGNFPGRFSGRQFSNSRSEMNVSTLELGDSALYLCASSLTEAGELFFGEGSRLTVL.

This clone was observed a handful of times. The chain links TRBV2 to TRBJ2-2, with TRBD1 matching over 9 bases. Germline-derived CDR1 and CDR2 are SNHLY and FYNNEI. This CDR3 is built from 16 residues. V lost 4 bases and J lost 7; bases outside the gene matches: 10. The CDR3 sequence is CASSGPGQGFVGELFF. The CDR3, as DNA: TGTGCCAGCAGTGGACCGGGACAGGGCTTTGTCGGGGAGCTGTTTTTT.

V usage is TRBV7-2 and J usage is TRBJ2-7; the match to TRBD2 covers 9 bases. The ends lost 1 base at V and 6 bases at J; junction bases unmatched: 10. Per germline, CDR1 SGHTA and CDR2 FQGNSA. The CDR3 spans 16 residues. CDR3 coding DNA: TGTGCCAGCAGCTTAGTCGGGGTAGCGGGAGCATCCGAGCAGTACTTC. This codes for CASSLVGVAGASEQYF.

This clone was detected once. The rearrangement joins TRBV4-1 to TRBJ2-3; the D gene is possibly TRBD1 (5 bases). With 1 base removed from V and 1 base from J, the gap between germline ends came to 18 bases. The CDR3 spans 18 residues. Germline-derived CDR1 and CDR2 are MGHRA and YSYEKL. The CDR3 DNA is TGCGCCAGCAGCCAAGGTGCAGGGATGAATGTGGGCACAGATACGCAGTATTTT. It yields the protein CASSQGAGMNVGTDTQYF.

The chain uses TRBV5-1 and TRBJ1-1; possible D gene TRBD1, 5 bases. CDR3 length: 15 amino acids. Germline V gene data show CDR1 as SGHRS and CDR2 as YFSETQ. Trimming pared 0 bases from V and 4 bases from J, leaving 13 bases between. CDR3 in amino acids: CASSLAGGEITEAFF. The CDR3 region has the DNA TGCGCCAGCAGCTTGGCCGGGGGGGAGATCACTGAAGCTTTCTTT.

This rearrangement joins TRBV7-6 to TRBJ1-2, with TRBD1 as a possible D gene (5 bases). V was clipped by 1 base and J by 2 bases, with 8 bases between them. The germline CDR1 and CDR2 sequences are SGHVS and FNYEAQ. The CDR3 length is 14 residues. The CDR3 nucleotides are TGTGCCAGCAGCTTAGGGGGGAGGAACTATGGCTACACCTTC. As protein: CASSLGGRNYGYTF.

The chain uses TRBV12-5 and TRBJ1-6; tentative D call: TRBD1 (5 bases). In germline, CDR1 is LGHNT, CDR2 FRNRAP. Trimming removed 1 base at V and 7 bases at J, with 8 bases between. The CDR3 is 14 amino acids. CDR3 loop: CASGLGQSNSPLHF. The CDR3 nucleotides read TGTGCTAGTGGTTTGGGACAGAGCAATTCACCCCTCCACTTT.

The V and J genes are TRBV28 and TRBJ2-7, with TRBD1 identical over 11 bases. CDR1 is MDHEN, CDR2 SYDVKM, per germline. Trimming took 4 bases from V and 2 from J; bases not matched to a gene: 13. The CDR3 is 18 residues long. CDR3 DNA: TGTGCCAGCAGTTCGTGGACAGGGGGCGTGCATCGGGCCTACGAGCAGTACTTC. It is translated as CASSSWTGGVHRAYEQYF. Combining the CDR3 with reference TRBV28 and TRBJ2-7 gives the whole variable domain DVKVTQSSRYLVKRTGEKVFLECVQDMDHENMFWYRQDPGLGLRLIYFSYDVKMKEKGDIPEGYSVSREKKERFSLILESASTNQTSMYLCASSSWTGGVHRAYEQYFGPGTRLTVT.

This clone showed up just once. The chain employs TRBV27 and TRBJ2-1; the D gene is possibly TRBD2 (5 bases). The CDR3 consists of 15 residues. V gave up 3 bases and J gave up 6 bases, with 15 bases separating them. Per germline, CDR1 MNHEY and CDR2 SMNVEV (reference sequence). The CDR3: CASSFLVASSNEQFF. The CDR3, as DNA: TGTGCCAGCAGTTTTCTCGTGGCTAGCTCCAATGAGCAGTTCTTC.

The chain recombines TRBV5-1 with TRBJ1-1; TRBD1 agrees at 9 bases. The V and J ends lost 2 bases and 4 bases, in that order; junction bases with no gene match: 0. Germline V gene sequence: CDR1 SGHRS, CDR2 YFSETQ. The CDR3 runs to 13 residues. CDR3 amino acids: CASSLQGATEAFF. CDR3 coding DNA: TGCGCCAGCAGCTTACAGGGGGCCACTGAAGCTTTCTTT.

The CDR3 nucleotides are TGTGCCAGCAGGGTGGGACAGCTGAGCACAGATACGCAGTATTTT. Amino acid sequence: CASRVGQLSTDTQYF. The chain combines TRBV6-5 with TRBJ2-3; TRBD1 agrees at 7 bases. J was trimmed by 0 bases and V by 6 bases; bases with no gene match: 6. Germline-derived CDR1 and CDR2 are MNHEY and SVGAGI. This CDR3 region has 15 residues.

DNA of the CDR3: TGTGCCAGCATTCTGACAATGAACACTGAAGCTTTCTTT. Translation gives CASILTMNTEAFF. J is TRBJ1-1 and V is TRBV2, with D uncertain. Looked up from germline, CDR1 is SNHLY and CDR2 is FYNNEI. There are 13 residues in the CDR3. V lost 7 bases and J 0 bases, leaving 9 bases between the germline ends.

The V gene is TRBV5-1, the J gene TRBJ2-6; 8 positions match TRBD2. The V segment lost 0 bases and the J segment 0 bases; nucleotides outside the gene matches: 8. The CDR3 is made up of 19 amino acids. The germline gives CDR1 SGHRS, CDR2 YFSETQ. CDR3 nucleotides: TGCGCCAGCAGCTTGGCCCACAGCGGGGGAACCTCTGGGGCCAACGTCCTGACTTTC. This encodes CASSLAHSGGTSGANVLTF.

About this clone: The same CDR3 can be traced to other DNA sequences in this sample. This chain links TRBV27 with TRBJ1-5, with 8 bases fitting TRBD1. The germline V gene encodes CDR1 MNHEY and CDR2 SMNVEV (reference sequence). The J segment lost 6 bases and the V segment lost 6 bases, leaving 1 base of the junction unmatched. The CDR3 is made up of 12 amino acids. The CDR3 DNA reads as TGTGCCAGCAGACAGGGGGGTCAGCCCCAGCATTTT. It is translated as CASRQGGQPQHF.